Listed below are T cell receptor beta chains from one sample, sequenced in a study of shared clonotypes between healthy human individuals. Some clones are missing from TCRdb's copy, which holds only in-frame ones; the method was immunoSEQ multiplex PCR. Here the sample spans 2 million to 2.5 million clones, approximately 95% being singletons. Sequenced input: naive CD4+ T cells sorted from blood. These receptors all stem from a man aged 18 to 29 in good health. The CDR3 runs from the conserved cysteine through the conserved F or W. A D gene is named only where the DNA matches it firmly. The size of a clone is reported for some rows only, either as once, few or many, or as a class for expanded clones.

size	V	J	D	DNA	CDR3
.	TRBV7-9	TRBJ2-2	.	TGTGCCAGCAGCTTGACTCGAGGCACCGGGGAGCTGTTTTTT	CASSLTRGTGELFF
.	TRBV15	TRBJ1-5	TRBD1	TGTGCCACCAGCACCGACAGGGGCGATAGCAATCAGCCCCAGCATTTT	CATSTDRGDSNQPQHF
.	TRBV5-4	TRBJ2-7	.	TGTGCCAGCAGCTTGGGTATTGGGAACGAGCAGTACTTC	CASSLGIGNEQYF
.	TRBV30	TRBJ1-3	.	TGTGCCTGGAGTGGAGACAGCTCTGGAAACACCATATATTTT	CAWSGDSSGNTIYF
.	TRBV6-1	TRBJ1-1	.	TGTGCCAGCAGTGAACCAGGCAGAAACACTGAAGCTTTCTTT	CASSEPGRNTEAFF
.	TRBV2	TRBJ1-5	TRBD1	TGTGCCAGCAGAGGGACAGGCAATCAGCCCCAGCATTTT	CASRGTGNQPQHF
.	TRBV6-6	TRBJ1-5	.	TGTGCCAGCAGTTACGGCGGGGGTAGTCAGCCCCAGCATTTT	CASSYGGGSQPQHF
.	TRBV5-4	TRBJ2-1	TRBD2	TGTGCCAGCAGCTTGAACGTACTAGCGGGAAATCTGCCCTACAATGAGCAGTTCTTC	CASSLNVLAGNLPYNEQFF
.	TRBV18	TRBJ1-5	.	TGTGCCAGCTCACTTGACAGCAATCAGCCCCAGCATTTT	CASSLDSNQPQHF
.	TRBV28	TRBJ2-5	.	TGTGCCAGCAGTTCGACGGGTGCCAGATTACAAGAGACCCAGTACTTC	CASSSTGARLQETQYF
once	TRBV5-1	TRBJ2-5	.	TGCGCCAGCAGCTTGGCGGGAAGGCAAGAGACCCAGTACTTC	CASSLAGRQETQYF
.	TRBV21-1	TRBJ2-7	.	TGTGCCAGCAGCCCAAAGTTAGGAGGGGCCTACGAGCAGTACTTC	CASSPKLGGAYEQYF
.	TRBV7-2	TRBJ1-6	.	TGTGCCAGCAGCTTAGTGATAGGTTTGGATTCACCCCTCCACTTT	CASSLVIGLDSPLHF
.	TRBV19	TRBJ2-7	.	TGTGCCAGTAGGCCGACTAGGGACAGCGTGTCCTACGAGCAGTACTTC	CASRPTRDSVSYEQYF
.	TRBV6-1	TRBJ1-2	.	TGTGCCAGCAGTCTGAGGCCCGGTGGCTACACCTTC	CASSLRPGGYTF
.	TRBV19	TRBJ2-7	TRBD1	TGTGCCAGTAGTATAGGGCTGGACAGGGAGTACGAGCAGTACTTC	CASSIGLDREYEQYF
.	TRBV6-6	TRBJ1-1	.	TGTGCCAGCGAGCTATACCGGGACACTGAAGCTTTCTTT	CASELYRDTEAFF
.	TRBV5-3	TRBJ2-4	.	TGTGCCAGAAGCTTGGTATGTGCAGACAAAAACATTCAGTACTTC	CARSLVCADKNIQYF
.	TRBV10-3	TRBJ2-6	.	TGTGCCATCAGTGAGCCCCGTGGACGGACCTCTGGGGCCAACGTCCTGACTTTC	CAISEPRGRTSGANVLTF
.	TRBV7-9	TRBJ1-1	.	TGTGCCAGCAGCCCTAGCGGCGTGAACACTGAAGCTTTCTTT	CASSPSGVNTEAFF
.	TRBV5-4	TRBJ1-4	.	TGTGCCAGCAGCGCGCAGGGTGCAACTAATGAAAAACTGTTTTTT	CASSAQGATNEKLFF
.	TRBV12-5	TRBJ1-1	.	TGTGCTAGTGGTTTGCAGGGAGTAGCTGAAGCTTTCTTT	CASGLQGVAEAFF
.	TRBV6-1	TRBJ2-7	TRBD1	TGTGCCAGCAGAACGGGGACAGGGCGTAACGAGCAGTACTTC	CASRTGTGRNEQYF
once	TRBV4-1	TRBJ1-5	.	TGCGCCAGCAGCCAAGAGGGGATACAGCCCCAGCATTTT	CASSQEGIQPQHF
few	TRBV27	TRBJ2-7	TRBD1	TGTGCCAGCAGCCTGGGACAGTTCTACGAGCAGTACTTC	CASSLGQFYEQYF
.	TRBV14	TRBJ1-1	.	TGTGCCAGCAGACAGCAGGGGAGAGGTACTGAAGCTTTCTTT	CASRQQGRGTEAFF
.	TRBV27	TRBJ1-2	.	TGTGCCAGCAGTTTGAGGGGATCGTCCTCCGGAGCTAACTATGGCTACACCTTC	CASSLRGSSSGANYGYTF
once	TRBV11-2	TRBJ1-1	.	TGTGCCAGCAGCCCCATCGGGGCTCCGAACACTGAAGCTTTCTTT	CASSPIGAPNTEAFF
.	TRBV6-1	TRBJ2-7	.	TGTGCCTCCTCCCCCCACACGGGTTACGAGCAGTACTTC	CASSPHTGYEQYF
.	TRBV5-1	TRBJ1-1	TRBD1	TGCGCCAGCAGCGCCGGACAGGGTTGGGACACTGAAGCTTTCTTT	CASSAGQGWDTEAFF
.	TRBV5-8	TRBJ1-2	TRBD1	TGTGCCAGCAGCTTGAAAGGGACAGGGGGCGTCTATGGCTACACCTTC	CASSLKGTGGVYGYTF
.	TRBV5-1	TRBJ2-2	TRBD1	TGCGCCAGCAGCTCCCACAGGGGGTCGGGGACCGGGGAGCTGTTTTTT	CASSSHRGSGTGELFF
.	TRBV29-1	TRBJ1-1	.	TGCAGCGTTGGTACCGGAAAGGGTGAAGCTTTCTTT	CSVGTGKGEAFF
.	TRBV27	TRBJ1-2	.	TGTGCCAGCAGTCCCCTGGGGGGGTCGATCTATGGCTACACCTTC	CASSPLGGSIYGYTF
.	TRBV10-3	TRBJ2-3	TRBD1	TGTGCCATCAGTGCTCCTGCCGGACAGGAAGGCACAGATACGCAGTATTTT	CAISAPAGQEGTDTQYF
.	TRBV2	TRBJ2-1	.	TGTGCCAGCAGTGAATTCGGCGGGGTTACCTACAATGAGCAGTTCTTC	CASSEFGGVTYNEQFF
.	TRBV2	TRBJ1-1	.	TGTGCCAGCAGTCAGCGGGCACCGGAAGGTGAAGCTTTCTTT	CASSQRAPEGEAFF